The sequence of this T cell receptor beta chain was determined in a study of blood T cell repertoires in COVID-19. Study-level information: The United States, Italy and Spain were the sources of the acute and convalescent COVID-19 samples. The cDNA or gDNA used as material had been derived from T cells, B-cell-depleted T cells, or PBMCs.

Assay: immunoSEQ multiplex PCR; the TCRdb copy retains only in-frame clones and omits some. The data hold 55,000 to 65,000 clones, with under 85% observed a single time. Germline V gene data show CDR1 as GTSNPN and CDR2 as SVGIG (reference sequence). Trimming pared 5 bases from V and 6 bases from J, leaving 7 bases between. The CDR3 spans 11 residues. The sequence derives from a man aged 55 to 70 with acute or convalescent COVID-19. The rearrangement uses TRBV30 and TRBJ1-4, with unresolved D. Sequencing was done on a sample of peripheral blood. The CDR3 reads CAWGPDEKLFF. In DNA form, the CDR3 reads TGTGCCTGGGGTCCGGATGAAAAACTGTTTTTT.